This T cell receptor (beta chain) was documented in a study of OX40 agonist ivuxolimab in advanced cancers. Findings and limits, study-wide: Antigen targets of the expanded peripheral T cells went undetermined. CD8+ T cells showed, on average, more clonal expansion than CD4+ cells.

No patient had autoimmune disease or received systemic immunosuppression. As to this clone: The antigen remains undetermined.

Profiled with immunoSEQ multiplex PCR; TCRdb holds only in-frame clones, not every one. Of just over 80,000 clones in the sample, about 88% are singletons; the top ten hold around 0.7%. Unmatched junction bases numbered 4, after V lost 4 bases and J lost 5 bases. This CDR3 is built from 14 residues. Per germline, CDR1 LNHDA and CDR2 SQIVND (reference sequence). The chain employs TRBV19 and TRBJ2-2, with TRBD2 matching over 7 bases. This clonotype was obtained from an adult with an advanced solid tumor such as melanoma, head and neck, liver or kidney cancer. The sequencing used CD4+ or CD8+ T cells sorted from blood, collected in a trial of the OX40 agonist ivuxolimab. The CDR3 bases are TGTGCCAGTAGTACCGGGCGGGAGACCGGGGAGCTGTTTTTT. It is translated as CASSTGRETGELFF.